These T cell receptor beta chains were read from a single sample in a study of blood T cell repertoires in COVID-19. Sequencing was performed with immunoSEQ multiplex PCR; in TCRdb, only in-frame clones are kept and a portion is missing. The sample has about 220,000 clones, approximately 83% seen once; the top ten hold more than 4.5%. Sequencing was performed on PBMCs or T cells enriched from blood (not recorded which). These receptors were taken from a woman aged 45-59 years who had been exposed to COVID-19. CDR3s include the opening cysteine and the closing phenylalanine or tryptophan. The order of the fields is J gene, D gene, clone size, V gene, CDR3 DNA, CDR3 protein. A D gene is named only where the DNA matches it firmly. Not all rows give a size; the values are once, few, many and, for expanded clones, a class.

J: TRBJ2-2; D: NA; size: NA; V: TRBV2; DNA: TGTGCCAGCAGCTCACGGGACATCACCGGGGAGCTGTTTTTT; CDR3: CASSSRDITGELFF
J: TRBJ2-5; D: NA; size: NA; V: TRBV5-6; DNA: TGTGCCAGCAGCCTAGGGGCAGGGCAACAGACCCAGTACTTC; CDR3: CASSLGAGQQTQYF
J: TRBJ2-7; D: NA; size: NA; V: TRBV12-2; DNA: TGTGCAAGTCGCCCCGTAGCGGGTTTTACCTACGAGCAGTACTTC; CDR3: CASRPVAGFTYEQYF
J: TRBJ1-1; D: NA; size: NA; V: TRBV5-6; DNA: TGTGCCAGCAGCCCTGGACAGCAGAACACTGAAGCTTTCTTT; CDR3: CASSPGQQNTEAFF
J: TRBJ2-7; D: NA; size: NA; V: TRBV6-5; DNA: TGTGCCAGCAGGGATGGACAGAACCTCTACGAGCAGTACTTC; CDR3: CASRDGQNLYEQYF
J: TRBJ2-1; D: NA; size: NA; V: TRBV30; DNA: TGTGCCTCGACCGATGCCCCACGGGGAGAGCAGTTCTTC; CDR3: CASTDAPRGEQFF
J: TRBJ1-5; D: NA; size: NA; V: TRBV6-5; DNA: TGTGCCAGCAGGCCGACGGGGAAGATCTCGCCCCAGCATTTT; CDR3: CASRPTGKISPQHF
J: TRBJ2-7; D: NA; size: NA; V: TRBV5-6; DNA: TGTGCCAGCAGCTTCCGAGGGACTTCCCCCCAGACTCACGAGCAGTACTTC; CDR3: CASSFRGTSPQTHEQYF
J: TRBJ1-1; D: TRBD1; size: NA; V: TRBV5-5; DNA: TGTGCCAGCAGCCCCAGGACAGGAATGAACACTGAAGCTTTCTTT; CDR3: CASSPRTGMNTEAFF
J: TRBJ1-6; D: NA; size: NA; V: TRBV24-1; DNA: TGTGCCACCAGTGATGTTGCAGCGAATTCACCCCTCCACTTT; CDR3: CATSDVAANSPLHF
J: TRBJ1-1; D: NA; size: once; V: TRBV18; DNA: TGTGCCAGCTCACCTCTTGACCCAGGGGAGGCTTTCTTT; CDR3: CASSPLDPGEAFF
J: TRBJ2-1; D: TRBD2; size: NA; V: TRBV7-6; DNA: TGTGCCAGCAGCCAGGGACTAGCGGGGGGGAATGAGCAGTTCTTC; CDR3: CASSQGLAGGNEQFF
J: TRBJ2-3; D: TRBD2; size: NA; V: TRBV18; DNA: TGTGCCAGCCGGGAGGGGGAAGCAGATACGCAGTATTTT; CDR3: CASREGEADTQYF
J: TRBJ2-1; D: TRBD1; size: NA; V: TRBV6-5; DNA: TGTGCCAGCACCGTGGGGGACAGGGCTCCCTGTGAGCAGTTCTTC; CDR3: CASTVGDRAPCEQFF
J: TRBJ2-7; D: NA; size: few; V: TRBV7-8; DNA: TGTGCCAGCAGCTTACTGGCCGGGTCCCACGAGCAGTACTTC; CDR3: CASSLLAGSHEQYF
J: TRBJ2-7; D: TRBD1; size: NA; V: TRBV5-1; DNA: TGCGCCAGCAGCTTGGGACAGGGGGCGAACTACGAGCAGTACTTC; CDR3: CASSLGQGANYEQYF
J: TRBJ1-1; D: NA; size: NA; V: TRBV28; DNA: TGTGCCAGCAGGTTGACATACCCCGACGGTGAAGCTTTCTTT; CDR3: CASRLTYPDGEAFF
J: TRBJ2-5; D: NA; size: NA; V: TRBV9; DNA: TGTGCCAGCAGCGTAGGACTAGGGTTCCAAGAGACCCAGTACTTC; CDR3: CASSVGLGFQETQYF
J: TRBJ1-2; D: TRBD1; size: NA; V: TRBV12-3/TRBV12-4; DNA: TGTGCCAGCAGACCCCGACAGGGGACGGGCTACACCTTC; CDR3: CASRPRQGTGYTF
J: TRBJ2-7; D: NA; size: NA; V: TRBV27; DNA: TGTGCCAGCAGATCGAGTGGGACACCTTACGAGCAGTACTTC; CDR3: CASRSSGTPYEQYF
J: TRBJ2-3; D: TRBD1; size: NA; V: TRBV24-1; DNA: TGTGCCACCAGTGATCCCCAGGGGGTTGGAGATACGCAGTATTTT; CDR3: CATSDPQGVGDTQYF
J: TRBJ1-2; D: TRBD1; size: NA; V: TRBV7-8; DNA: TGTGCCAGCAGCCCAGGACAGGGGCGAGGCTACACCTTC; CDR3: CASSPGQGRGYTF
J: TRBJ2-4; D: NA; size: few; V: TRBV19; DNA: TGTGCCAGTAGTTCGACCGGAGGCCTAGCCAAAAACATTCAGTACTTC; CDR3: CASSSTGGLAKNIQYF
J: TRBJ1-3; D: NA; size: NA; V: TRBV9; DNA: TGTGCCAGCAGCGTAGGCGCGGGGGTAAACACCATATATTTT; CDR3: CASSVGAGVNTIYF
J: TRBJ1-4; D: TRBD1; size: NA; V: TRBV27; DNA: TGTGCCAGCAGTGCATGGACAGGGGTGACTGAAAAACTGTTTTTT; CDR3: CASSAWTGVTEKLFF
J: TRBJ1-2; D: NA; size: NA; V: TRBV4-2; DNA: TGTGCCAGCAGCCAAGACTGGACAGCAAACTATGGCTACACCTTC; CDR3: CASSQDWTANYGYTF
J: TRBJ1-2; D: NA; size: NA; V: TRBV13; DNA: TGTGCCAGCAGCCCTGGTGGGGGCAGCCCAAGGGCCTTTTACACCTTC; CDR3: CASSPGGGSPRAFYTF
J: TRBJ1-2; D: TRBD1; size: NA; V: TRBV19; DNA: TGTGCCAGTAGTGCCCCCGGGACAGTTGCGAGTAACTATGGCTACACCTTC; CDR3: CASSAPGTVASNYGYTF
J: TRBJ2-7; D: NA; size: NA; V: TRBV30; DNA: TGTGCCTGGGGACAAACAGGATACTCCTACGAGCAGTACTTC; CDR3: CAWGQTGYSYEQYF
J: TRBJ2-7; D: TRBD1; size: once; V: TRBV30; DNA: TGTGCCTTTACCGGGACAGGGGTCCACGAGCAGTACTTC; CDR3: CAFTGTGVHEQYF
J: TRBJ2-1; D: NA; size: once; V: TRBV6-6; DNA: TGTGCCAGCAGTCCTGATCAGGGGTCTAATGAGCAGTTCTTC; CDR3: CASSPDQGSNEQFF
J: TRBJ1-5; D: NA; size: few; V: TRBV15; DNA: TGTGCCACCAGCAGCAACAGGGAGGGACAGCCCCAGCATTTT; CDR3: CATSSNREGQPQHF
J: TRBJ1-5; D: NA; size: once; V: TRBV28; DNA: TGTGCCAGCAAGAAGGGGTGGAGCAATCAGCCCCAGCATTTT; CDR3: CASKKGWSNQPQHF
J: TRBJ1-4; D: TRBD1; size: NA; V: TRBV6-1; DNA: TGTGCCAGCAGTGAAGCCTTATCCCTCCGACAGGGAAGGGCTGAAAAACTGTTTTTT; CDR3: CASSEALSLRQGRAEKLFF
J: TRBJ1-1; D: TRBD1; size: NA; V: TRBV29-1; DNA: TGCAGCGTGGGGGGGGACAGGGAGAACACTGAAGCTTTCTTT; CDR3: CSVGGDRENTEAFF
J: TRBJ1-4; D: NA; size: NA; V: TRBV7-2; DNA: TGTGCCAGCAGCCAGCAGGGTTGGGTGGGTGAAAAACTGTTTTTT; CDR3: CASSQQGWVGEKLFF
J: TRBJ2-2; D: NA; size: once; V: TRBV21-1; DNA: TGTGCCAGCAGCAAAGAGAGCGGGTGTACCGGGGAGCTGTTTTTT; CDR3: CASSKESGCTGELFF
J: TRBJ1-2; D: NA; size: NA; V: TRBV5-5; DNA: TGTGCCAGCAGCTTGGAGGGTCGGGGGACGGCCTATGGCTACACCTTC; CDR3: CASSLEGRGTAYGYTF
J: TRBJ2-1; D: TRBD1; size: NA; V: TRBV9; DNA: TGTGCCAGCAGCGGGGGACAGGGCTACAATGAGCAGTTCTTC; CDR3: CASSGGQGYNEQFF
J: TRBJ2-2; D: TRBD1; size: NA; V: TRBV24-1; DNA: TGTGCCACCAGTGACGCCGGGACAGGGAACACCGGGGAGCTGTTTTTT; CDR3: CATSDAGTGNTGELFF
J: TRBJ1-1; D: NA; size: NA; V: TRBV15; DNA: TGTGCCACCAGCAGAGCCGGGGGTGAAGCTTTCTTT; CDR3: CATSRAGGEAFF
J: TRBJ2-7; D: NA; size: NA; V: TRBV5-1; DNA: TGCGCCACCCGCCGTGAAGCAAGCTCCTACGAGCAGTACTTC; CDR3: CATRREASSYEQYF
J: TRBJ1-4; D: NA; size: NA; V: TRBV7-8; DNA: TGTGCCAGCAGCGGGACATCTTATGAAAAACTGTTTTTT; CDR3: CASSGTSYEKLFF
J: TRBJ2-3; D: TRBD2; size: NA; V: TRBV25-1; DNA: TGTGCCAGCAGTGACCTAGCGGCTAGCACAGATACGCAGTATTTT; CDR3: CASSDLAASTDTQYF
J: TRBJ1-3; D: TRBD1; size: NA; V: TRBV4-2; DNA: TGTGCCAGCAGCCCCACAGGGGCCGCCTGGTTAGTCTCTGGAAACACCATATATTTT; CDR3: CASSPTGAAWLVSGNTIYF
J: TRBJ2-7; D: NA; size: NA; V: TRBV18; DNA: TGTGCCAGCTCGTCTGACAGAGACTACGAGCAGTACTTC; CDR3: CASSSDRDYEQYF
J: TRBJ2-2; D: TRBD2; size: few; V: TRBV5-1; DNA: TGCGCCAGCAGGCAGGTAGCGGGAGTCGGGGAGCTGTTTTTT; CDR3: CASRQVAGVGELFF
J: TRBJ1-1; D: NA; size: NA; V: TRBV18; DNA: TGTGCCAGCTCCCAAAAGTCACGACAGACTGAAGCTTTCTTT; CDR3: CASSQKSRQTEAFF
J: TRBJ2-1; D: TRBD1; size: NA; V: TRBV18; DNA: TGTGCCAGCTCTTACGGCGGGACAGGGAACAATGAGCAGTTCTTC; CDR3: CASSYGGTGNNEQFF
J: TRBJ2-5; D: TRBD1; size: NA; V: TRBV5-4; DNA: TGTGCCAGCAGCTATGGACAGGGGGTAGAAGAGACCCAGTACTTC; CDR3: CASSYGQGVEETQYF
J: TRBJ2-1; D: TRBD1; size: NA; V: TRBV11-2; DNA: TGTGCCAGCAGCCGGGGACAGGGGTGGAATGAGCAGTTCTTC; CDR3: CASSRGQGWNEQFF
J: TRBJ1-1; D: NA; size: NA; V: TRBV2; DNA: TGTGCCAGCCTTAAGCGGCAAGACGAAGCTTTCTTT; CDR3: CASLKRQDEAFF
J: TRBJ2-7; D: TRBD2; size: NA; V: TRBV6-5; DNA: TGTGCCAGCAGGGGACTAGCGTTAACCTACGAGCAGTACTTC; CDR3: CASRGLALTYEQYF
J: TRBJ2-2; D: TRBD2; size: NA; V: TRBV9; DNA: TGTGCCAGCAGCTTCGGGACTAGCGGGAACACCGGGGAGCTGTTTTTT; CDR3: CASSFGTSGNTGELFF